These T cell receptor beta chains were read from a single sample in a study of T-cell memory formation after mild COVID-19. TCRdb processed the 5' RACE reads anew with MiXCR; each CDR3 protein has one entry. The repertoire holds about 400,000 distinct CDR3 sequences, with approximately 25% as singletons. Sample: PBMCs or a T cell subset sorted from them (not recorded which). The origin of the receptors is an adult woman who had mild COVID-19 (a few samples of this study predate the infection). Cell type and time point are not known. Each CDR3 is given with its conserved first and last residue. Fields, in order: J gene, D gene, clone size, V gene, CDR3 DNA, CDR3 protein. The D gene is left open where the match is weak. Clone sizes are given selectively: once, few, many, or a class where the clone is expanded.

>TRBJ1-1|.|few|TRBV12-3/TRBV12-4
TGTGCCAGCAGAAGCCACCCGAACACTGAAGCTTTCTTT
CASRSHPNTEAFF
>TRBJ1-5|.|few|TRBV6-2/TRBV6-3
TGTGCCAGCAGCTTTACCGCCAGGGGAGCACAGCCCCAGCATTTT
CASSFTARGAQPQHF
>TRBJ1-2|TRBD1|.|TRBV4-2
TGTGCCAGCAGCCAAGCCTGGACAGGGGAGAACTATGGCTACACCTTC
CASSQAWTGENYGYTF
>TRBJ1-3|.|.|TRBV7-2
TGTGCCAGCAGCTTAAGCACAGGCTCTGGAAACACCATATATTTT
CASSLSTGSGNTIYF
>TRBJ2-1|TRBD1|.|TRBV5-1
TGCGCCAGCAGAACACGGACAGGCGACAATGAGCAGTTCTTC
CASRTRTGDNEQFF
>TRBJ2-7|TRBD1|.|TRBV30
TGTGCCTGGAGTTGGCCGAGCAGGGGGAGCTCCTACGAGCAGTACTTC
CAWSWPSRGSSYEQYF
>TRBJ1-1|TRBD1|.|TRBV4-3
TGCGCCAGCAGCCAAGATACAGGGGGCAGGACTGAAGCTTTCTTT
CASSQDTGGRTEAFF
>TRBJ2-7|.|once|TRBV7-3
TGTGCCAGCAGCTTAACGGGGCCTGGGAACGAGCAGTACTTC
CASSLTGPGNEQYF
>TRBJ2-7|TRBD1|few|TRBV20-1
TGCAGTGCTAGAGATTTGACAGGGGTGGAGTACGAGCAGTACTTC
CSARDLTGVEYEQYF
>TRBJ1-1|.|few|TRBV5-1
TGCGCCAGCAGCTTGGGCCTCCTCGGAGCTTTCTTT
CASSLGLLGAFF
>TRBJ2-3|.|.|TRBV7-2
TGTGCCAGCAGCTTAGCACTACGCACAGATACGCAGTATTTT
CASSLALRTDTQYF
>TRBJ2-7|.|few|TRBV12-3/TRBV12-4
TGTGCCAGCACTCCGGGAGAAAGGGGATACGAGCAGTACTTC
CASTPGERGYEQYF
>TRBJ2-3|TRBD2|few|TRBV20-1
TGCAGTGCTGATAGCGGGGATTCAGATACGCAGTATTTT
CSADSGDSDTQYF
>TRBJ2-5|.|few|TRBV2
TGTGCCAGCAGTCCGGGCTCTAATAGGGAGACCCAGTACTTC
CASSPGSNRETQYF
>TRBJ1-2|.|.|TRBV4-2
TGTGCCAGCAGCCAAGATGAGTGGGGCAGGGGTGGCTACACCTTC
CASSQDEWGRGGYTF
>TRBJ2-2|.|few|TRBV5-1
TGCGCCAGCAGCTTGGATGGGGGCCCCACCGGGGAGCTGTTTTTT
CASSLDGGPTGELFF
>TRBJ2-3|.|.|TRBV7-9
TGTGCCAGCAGCAACCGGGACGCGCAGTATTTT
CASSNRDAQYF
>TRBJ2-3|TRBD2|few|TRBV7-2
TGTGCCAGCAGCTTAGACGGGGGGGGCAGTGATACGCAGTATTTT
CASSLDGGGSDTQYF
>TRBJ1-2|.|.|TRBV15
TGTGCCACCAGCACAGGGATGGTCTATGGCTACACCTTC
CATSTGMVYGYTF
>TRBJ2-5|.|.|TRBV2
TGTGCCAGCAGTGTTGGGAGGACCCAGTACTTC
CASSVGRTQYF
>TRBJ2-2|.|once|TRBV19
TGTGCCAGTAAAACAGGGTCTTCGAGCACCGGGGAGCTGTTTTTT
CASKTGSSSTGELFF
>TRBJ2-5|.|many|TRBV7-2
TGTGCCAGCAGCTTATTGGGGGGCCAAGAGACCCAGTACTTC
CASSLLGGQETQYF
>TRBJ1-3|.|few|TRBV4-1
TGCGCCAGCAGCTCGGGACCACACTCTGGAAACACCATATATTTT
CASSSGPHSGNTIYF
>TRBJ2-3|.|few|TRBV30
TGTGCCTGGTCGCAGGGGCTCACAGATACGCAGTATTTT
CAWSQGLTDTQYF
>TRBJ2-3|.|few|TRBV5-5
TGTGCCAGTCATGGGGGGTGGAACACAGATACGCAGTATTTT
CASHGGWNTDTQYF
>TRBJ2-2|.|.|TRBV2
TGTGCCAGCAGAGCGGAGCACACCGGGGAGCTGTTTTTT
CASRAEHTGELFF
>TRBJ2-3|TRBD2|once|TRBV30
TGTGCCTGGAGTCATTCCGGGACTAGCGGGGGGGCAGGTACGCAGTATTTT
CAWSHSGTSGGAGTQYF
>TRBJ2-3|.|few|TRBV5-1
TGCGCCAGCAGCTTTACAGTCGATACGCAGTATTTT
CASSFTVDTQYF
>TRBJ2-1|.|.|TRBV10-3
TGTGCCACCCTATTCCCGGGATCCAGGTACAATGAGCAGTTCTTC
CATLFPGSRYNEQFF
>TRBJ2-7|TRBD1|.|TRBV10-3
TGTGCCATCAGAGAAACAGGGGACGAGCAGTACTTC
CAIRETGDEQYF
>TRBJ2-5|TRBD2|.|TRBV5-1
TGCGCCAGCAGCTTGGACGGACTAGCGGGAGTCCCACAGTACTTC
CASSLDGLAGVPQYF
>TRBJ2-5|.|once|TRBV6-2/TRBV6-3
TGTGCCAGCAGTTATCCCCTCGAGGCCCAGTACTTC
CASSYPLEAQYF
>TRBJ1-2|.|.|TRBV6-1
TGTGCCAGCAGGATGTACAGGGAATCAACTAACTATGGCTACACCTTC
CASRMYRESTNYGYTF
>TRBJ1-1|.|.|TRBV18
TGTGCCAGCTCACTGCAGGGGAGGGACACTGAAGCTTTCTTT
CASSLQGRDTEAFF
>TRBJ2-1|TRBD2|.|TRBV6-5
TGTGCCAGCAGTTACGAGCGGGGGGTGCAGTTCTTC
CASSYERGVQFF
>TRBJ2-2|TRBD2|few|TRBV29-1
TGCAGCGTTGGGGGCAGCGGGGCGACGAACACCGGGGAGCTGTTTTTT
CSVGGSGATNTGELFF
>TRBJ2-7|TRBD1|.|TRBV6-5
TGTGCCAGCAGTTCGGGACAGGGAGTAACCGACTTC
CASSSGQGVTDF
>TRBJ1-4|.|.|TRBV28
TGTGCCAGCAGTTTAACGGTTGCAACTAATGAAAAACTGTTTTTT
CASSLTVATNEKLFF
>TRBJ2-1|TRBD2|few|TRBV6-2/TRBV6-3
TGTGCCAGCAGACAAGGTAGCGGGAGAACCTACAATGAGCAGTTCTTC
CASRQGSGRTYNEQFF
>TRBJ1-4|TRBD1|.|TRBV2
TGTGCCAGCAGTGAAGTCGGGACAGGGGTCGAAAAACTGTTTTTT
CASSEVGTGVEKLFF
>TRBJ2-7|.|.|TRBV29-1
TGCAGCGTGCTAACACCAGGGTTCTACGAGCAGTACTTC
CSVLTPGFYEQYF
>TRBJ1-2|.|.|TRBV29-1
TGCAGCGTGTGTAGGATAGGAAGGGATGGCTACACCTTC
CSVCRIGRDGYTF
>TRBJ2-3|TRBD2|.|TRBV4-2
TGTGCCAGCAGCCCAAGGGACTACCCCACAGATACGCAGTATTTT
CASSPRDYPTDTQYF
>TRBJ2-1|TRBD2|few|TRBV30
TGTGCCTGGACTTGGGGGACTACTCCGTTCTTC
CAWTWGTTPFF
>TRBJ2-7|TRBD2|.|TRBV6-2/TRBV6-3
TGTGCCAGCAGTCTAGCGGGGGGCCCAGAGCAGTACTTC
CASSLAGGPEQYF
>TRBJ2-7|.|few|TRBV6-2/TRBV6-3
TGTGCCAGCAGTTACTCGACCGGGAGCGAGCAGTACTTC
CASSYSTGSEQYF
>TRBJ2-3|.|.|TRBV15
TGTGCCACCAGCAGAGAGAGGGCGGTGGATACGCAGTATTTT
CATSRERAVDTQYF
>TRBJ1-1|.|few|TRBV6-5
TGTGCCAGCGCTCCGGGACCTTATACTGAAGCTTTCTTT
CASAPGPYTEAFF
>TRBJ1-3|.|.|TRBV5-1
TGCGCCAGCAGCCAAGGACAGCCGGAGAACACCATATATTTT
CASSQGQPENTIYF
>TRBJ1-5|TRBD1|few|TRBV20-1
TGCAGTGCCAGGGACAGCCATCAGCCCCAGCATTTT
CSARDSHQPQHF
>TRBJ2-7|.|.|TRBV7-9
TGTGCCAGCAGCTTCATTAGCTCCGAGCAGTACTTC
CASSFISSEQYF
>TRBJ2-7|TRBD1|.|TRBV7-2
TGTGCCAGCAGCTTATCGGGACAGAACTACGAGCAGTACTTC
CASSLSGQNYEQYF
>TRBJ1-5|.|.|TRBV5-1
TGCGCCAGCAGCTTGTCCGGGTCGGGGAGAGGTCAGCCCCAGCATTTT
CASSLSGSGRGQPQHF
>TRBJ2-5|TRBD2|.|TRBV7-2
TGTGCCAGCAGCCCATCTAGCGGGAGTTGGGAGACCCAGTACTTC
CASSPSSGSWETQYF
>TRBJ2-7|.|.|TRBV2
TGTGCCAGCAGTGTGGGGACCCTGGGGTACGAGCAGTACTTC
CASSVGTLGYEQYF
>TRBJ1-4|.|.|TRBV24-1
TGTGCCACCAGCCAAACAGGAAACGGGGAAAAACTGTTTTTT
CATSQTGNGEKLFF
>TRBJ2-7|TRBD1|.|TRBV12-5
TGTGCTAGTGGTTCCCCCGCGGGACAGGGTGGTTACGAGCAGTACTTC
CASGSPAGQGGYEQYF